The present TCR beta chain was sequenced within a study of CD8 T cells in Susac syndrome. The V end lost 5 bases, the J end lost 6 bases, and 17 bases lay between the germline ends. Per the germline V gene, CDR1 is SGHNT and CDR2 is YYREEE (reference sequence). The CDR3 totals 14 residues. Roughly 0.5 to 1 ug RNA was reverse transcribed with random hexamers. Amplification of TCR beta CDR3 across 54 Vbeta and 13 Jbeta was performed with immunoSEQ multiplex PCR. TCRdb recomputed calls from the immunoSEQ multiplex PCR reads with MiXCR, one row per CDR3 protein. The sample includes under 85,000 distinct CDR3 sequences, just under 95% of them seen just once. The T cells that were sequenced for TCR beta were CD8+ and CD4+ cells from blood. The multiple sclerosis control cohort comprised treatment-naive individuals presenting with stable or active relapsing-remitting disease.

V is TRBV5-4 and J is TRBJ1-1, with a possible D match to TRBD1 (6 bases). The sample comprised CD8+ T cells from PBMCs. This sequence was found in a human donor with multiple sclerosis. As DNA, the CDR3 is TGTGCCAGCAGTTCAGGGGATCGGAGCGCTGAAGCTTTCTTT. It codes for CASSSGDRSAEAFF.